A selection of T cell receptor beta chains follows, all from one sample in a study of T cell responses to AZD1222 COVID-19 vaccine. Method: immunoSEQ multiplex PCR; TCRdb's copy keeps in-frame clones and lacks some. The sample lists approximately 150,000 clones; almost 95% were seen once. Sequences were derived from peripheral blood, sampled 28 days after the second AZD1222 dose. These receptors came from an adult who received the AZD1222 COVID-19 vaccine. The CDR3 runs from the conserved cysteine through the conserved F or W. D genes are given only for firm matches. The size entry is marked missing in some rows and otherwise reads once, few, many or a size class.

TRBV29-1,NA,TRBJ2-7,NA,TGCAGCGTTGAAGACGCATCTGCCGGGCGTGAGCAGTACTTC,CSVEDASAGREQYF
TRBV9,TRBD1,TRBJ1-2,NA,TGTGCCAGCAGCGCAGACAGGGGGCCCTATGGCTACACCTTC,CASSADRGPYGYTF
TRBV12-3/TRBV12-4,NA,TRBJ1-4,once,TGTGCCAGCAGCGCCAATTATGAAAAACTGTTTTTT,CASSANYEKLFF
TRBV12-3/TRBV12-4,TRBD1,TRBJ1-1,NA,TGTGCCAGCAGATCTCTACAGGGGGAAGCTTTCTTT,CASRSLQGEAFF
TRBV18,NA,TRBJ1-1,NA,TGTGCCAGCTCACCACCGATGAACACTGAAGCTTTCTTT,CASSPPMNTEAFF
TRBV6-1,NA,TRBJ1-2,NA,TGTGCCAGCAGTGACCTCCTTCCCTTGAGTGGGTATGGCTACACCTTC,CASSDLLPLSGYGYTF
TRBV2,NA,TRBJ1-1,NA,TGTGCCAGCAGTCTGGACAGAGAAGCTTTCTTT,CASSLDREAFF
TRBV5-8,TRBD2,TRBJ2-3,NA,TGTGCCAGCAGCTTGGAAGGTAGCGGGAGTGGCACAGATACGCAGTATTTT,CASSLEGSGSGTDTQYF
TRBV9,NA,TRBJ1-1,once,TGTGCCAGCAGCAGAGACACCCTTAGGGGCACTGAAGCTTTCTTT,CASSRDTLRGTEAFF
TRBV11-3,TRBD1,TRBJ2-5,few,TGTGCCAGCAGCTTGGGGGACAGGGGGCTCCAAGAGACCCAGTACTTC,CASSLGDRGLQETQYF
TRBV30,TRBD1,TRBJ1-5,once,TGTGCCTGGAGTCGGGGACAGGGTTTGGGGGAACAGCCCCAGCATTTT,CAWSRGQGLGEQPQHF
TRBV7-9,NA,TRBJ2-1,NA,TGTGCCAGCAGCTTAGGGGCGGCGGCGGATGAGCAGTTCTTC,CASSLGAAADEQFF
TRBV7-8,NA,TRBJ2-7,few,TGTGCCAGCAGCTTAGGAACAGGGTCGTACGAGCAGTACTTC,CASSLGTGSYEQYF
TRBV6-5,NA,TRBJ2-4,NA,TGTGCCGGGCCAGGGGATACACTAGCCAAAAACATTCAGTACTTC,CAGPGDTLAKNIQYF
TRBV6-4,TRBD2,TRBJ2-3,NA,TGTGCCAGCAGTGCCCGCTCGGGGGGGGGCACAGATACGCAGTATTTT,CASSARSGGGTDTQYF
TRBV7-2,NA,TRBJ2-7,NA,TGTGCCAGCAGCTTATCAGAAACCTACGAGCAGTACTTC,CASSLSETYEQYF
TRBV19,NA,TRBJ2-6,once,TGTGCCAGTAGTATAGCCGAAGCTGGGGCCAACGTCCTGACTTTC,CASSIAEAGANVLTF
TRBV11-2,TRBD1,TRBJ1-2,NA,TGTGCCAGCAGCCCCTTGGCAGGGGGAATCTATGGCTACACCTTC,CASSPLAGGIYGYTF
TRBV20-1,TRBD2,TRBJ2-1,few,TGCAGTGCTAGTACAGCGGGAAGCTCCTACAATGAGCAGTTCTTC,CSASTAGSSYNEQFF
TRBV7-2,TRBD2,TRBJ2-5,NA,TGTGCCAGCAGCTCCGGGGCGGGGGAAACCCAGTACTTC,CASSSGAGETQYF
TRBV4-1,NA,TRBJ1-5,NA,TGCGCCAGCAGCCAAGATTTAGGGGGTAATCAGCCCCAGCATTTT,CASSQDLGGNQPQHF
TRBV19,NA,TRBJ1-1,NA,TGTGCCAGTTTGGGGCCTCAAATCAGGGACACCCTTGAAGCTTTCTTT,CASLGPQIRDTLEAFF
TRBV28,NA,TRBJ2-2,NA,TGTGCCAGCAGTTTCTCTTGGCAAGTGGGCGCCGGGGAGCTGTTTTTT,CASSFSWQVGAGELFF
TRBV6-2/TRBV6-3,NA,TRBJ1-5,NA,TGTGCCAGCAGTTACTCCGAGGACCGTCAGCCCCAGCATTTT,CASSYSEDRQPQHF
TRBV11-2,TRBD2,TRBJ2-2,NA,TGTGCCAGCAGCTCCCTCGGACTAGCGGTTAACACCGGGGAGCTGTTTTTT,CASSSLGLAVNTGELFF
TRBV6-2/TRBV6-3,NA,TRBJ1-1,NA,TGTGCCAGCAGTTACTCTACAGGGAATTTGAACACTGAAGCTTTCTTT,CASSYSTGNLNTEAFF
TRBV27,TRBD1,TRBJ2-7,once,TGTGCCAGCAGTTTAGTCGACAGGGGCTACGAGCAGTACTTC,CASSLVDRGYEQYF
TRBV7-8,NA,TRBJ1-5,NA,TGTGCCAGCAGCTTAGGACAGGATCAGGGTCAGCCCCAGCATTTT,CASSLGQDQGQPQHF
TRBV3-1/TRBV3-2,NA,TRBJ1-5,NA,TGTGCCAGCAGCCAAGGACACTTTAATCAGCCCCAGCATTTT,CASSQGHFNQPQHF
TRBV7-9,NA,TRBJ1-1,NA,TGTGCCAGCAGCTTCCCCGCGAGGAACACTGAAGCTTTCTTT,CASSFPARNTEAFF